This T cell receptor beta chain was retrieved from a study of cytomegalovirus exposure and HLA in healthy donors. Findings and caveats of the study: In vitro checks showed that a few CMV-associated chains really do target CMV antigens. Altogether, 160 or so TCR beta chains were recorded as cytomegalovirus-associated.

A note on this clone: As yet, its antigen is unknown.

Trimming cost V 3 bases and J 0 bases, with 8 bases left between them. This CDR3 contains 14 residues. CDR1 is KGHSH and CDR2 is LQKENI in the germline V gene. PCR used 60 Vbeta primers and 13 Jbeta primers. Assay used: immunoSEQ multiplex PCR; TCRdb lists only in-frame clones, some missing. The sample has approximately 110,000 clones, around 77% seen once; the top ten hold roughly 5%. The receptor comes from a woman in her 30s in good health and CMV-seropositive. The sample comprised PBMCs. The J gene is TRBJ1-2, the V gene TRBV18; D is unresolved. The CDR3 reads CASSPSGSNYGYTF. The DNA of the CDR3 is TGTGCCAGCTCACCCTCCGGTTCTAACTATGGCTACACCTTC.